These 32 T cell receptor beta chains were sequenced from one sample in a study of blood T cell repertoires in COVID-19 (TCRdb year 2020). Library construction relied on the immunoSEQ multiplex PCR assay. The table was pulled from immuneACCESS by TCRdb, which kept in-frame rearrangements only. Such tables lose some clones; where checked, under half of the loss comes from unresolved V genes, and the rest has no known cause. In this sample the table shows approximately 300,000 clones, 90% of which occur a single time. Around 0.97% of the sample rests with the top ten. Sequenced sample: peripheral blood. All receptors come from a woman in her thirties or forties with COVID-19, enrolled during active disease.

The chain carries TRBV6-5 and TRBJ2-7; 7 nucleotides align to TRBD1. The CDR3 contains 14 residues. Germline assignment: CDR1 MNHEY and CDR2 SVGAGI. The V and J ends lost 2 bases and 7 bases, in that order; junction bases with no gene match: 8. The CDR3: CASSYDRGQREQYF. The CDR3 DNA sequence: TGTGCCAGCAGTTACGATAGGGGGCAACGGGAGCAGTACTTC.

The genes are TRBV28 and TRBJ2-1; 9 nucleotides align to TRBD2. The V and J ends lost 7 bases and 0 bases, in that order; junction bases with no gene match: 10. The CDR3 totals 17 residues. In germline, CDR1 is MDHEN, CDR2 SYDVKM. CDR3 nucleotide sequence: TGTGCCAGCAAGCGGGGGGTCGGTCCGGGCTCCTACAATGAGCAGTTCTTC. Its translation: CASKRGVGPGSYNEQFF.

J is TRBJ1-2 and V is TRBV28, with TRBD1 matching 9 bases. Trimming at V came to 2 bases and at J to 14 bases, leaving 12 bases not matched to a gene. The V gene's germline CDR1 is MDHEN and CDR2 SYDVKM. The CDR3 extends over 14 amino acids. The CDR3 is CASSLAGQGGWWTF. The CDR3 bases are TGTGCCAGCAGTTTAGCGGGACAGGGAGGTTGGTGGACCTTC.

V gene TRBV28 combines with J gene TRBJ1-5; D may be TRBD1 (6 bases). CDR3 length: 12 amino acids. V lost 5 bases to trimming and J lost 7 bases, with 9 bases between them. CDR1 MDHEN and CDR2 SYDVKM come from the germline V gene. This chain's CDR3 is CASSQTGQPQHF. The CDR3 DNA is TGTGCCAGCAGTCAGACAGGCCAGCCCCAGCATTTT. The whole variable domain, remainder taken from reference TRBV28 and TRBJ1-5, is DVKVTQSSRYLVKRTGEKVFLECVQDMDHENMFWYRQDPGLGLRLIYFSYDVKMKEKGDIPEGYSVSREKKERFSLILESASTNQTSMYLCASSQTGQPQHFGDGTRLSIL.

The chain couples TRBV5-6 to TRBJ1-6, with 7 bases that match TRBD1. Per germline, CDR1 SGHDT and CDR2 YYEEEE. After removal of 0 bases from V and 13 bases from J, the junction contained 7 bases not matched to a gene. This CDR3 contains 14 residues. The CDR3 sequence: CASSLGGTARPLHF. The CDR3 bases are TGTGCCAGCAGCTTGGGCGGGACAGCAAGGCCCCTCCACTTT.

The V call is TRBV27, the J call TRBJ1-1, with no clear D. CDR3 length equals 13 residues. V was clipped by 6 bases and J by 0 bases, with 8 bases between them. The germline V gene has CDR1 MNHEY and CDR2 SMNVEV (reference sequence). The CDR3 sequence is CASSSWLNTEAFF. Here the CDR3 DNA reads TGTGCCAGCAGCTCCTGGCTGAACACTGAAGCTTTCTTT.

In its sample, this clone was seen once. The chain carries TRBV5-4 and TRBJ2-3, with a tentative D call TRBD1 (7 bases). CDR3 length: 15 residues. Deletions cut 4 bases from V and 6 bases from J, with 18 bases between. Looked up from germline, CDR1 is SGHNT and CDR2 is YYREEE (reference sequence). This chain's CDR3 is CASSLASRGDDTQYF. CDR3 DNA: TGTGCCAGCAGCCTTGCCAGCAGGGGGGACGATACGCAGTATTTT.

The genes are TRBV3-1 (or the pseudogene TRBV3-2) and TRBJ1-5; D is undetermined. CDR1 is LGHDT, CDR2 YNNKEL, per germline (reference sequence). Trimming removed 3 bases at V and 5 bases at J, with 11 bases between. This CDR3 has 14 residues. The CDR3 loop is CASSHTISDQPQHF. The CDR3 nucleotides are TGTGCCAGCAGCCATACTATATCTGATCAGCCCCAGCATTTT.

The chain is built from TRBV10-3 and TRBJ2-5, with 13 bases that match TRBD2. Trimming removed 3 bases from V and 10 bases from J; junction bases left unmatched: 11. The CDR3 totals 16 residues. Germline assignment: CDR1 ENHRY and CDR2 SYGVKD. The DNA of the CDR3 is TGTGCCATCAGTGAAGGGACTAGCGGGACCCAAGGGGGCCAGTACTTC. Amino acid sequence: CAISEGTSGTQGGQYF.

This chain joins TRBV19 and TRBJ2-7; 10 positions agree with TRBD1. Germline V gene data show CDR1 as LNHDA and CDR2 as SQIVND (reference sequence). The CDR3 is 16 amino acids. Losses at the gene ends were 6 bases for V and 2 bases for J; bases not matched to a gene: 10. CDR3 amino acids: CASSETGQGWPYEQYF. The CDR3 DNA reads as TGTGCCAGTAGCGAAACGGGACAGGGGTGGCCCTACGAGCAGTACTTC.

The V call is TRBV5-1, the J call TRBJ1-4; 11 bases agree with TRBD1. The CDR3 sequence is 14 residues long. CDR1 and CDR2 from the germline V gene are SGHRS and YFSETQ. V shed 4 bases and J 6 bases; nucleotides not matched to a gene: 2. The CDR3 sequence is CASSKGQGDEKLFF. CDR3 nucleotide sequence: TGCGCCAGCAGCAAGGGACAGGGGGATGAAAAACTGTTTTTT.

The rearrangement uses TRBV27 and TRBJ2-1; 11 nucleotides align to TRBD2. CDR1 is MNHEY, CDR2 SMNVEV, per germline (reference sequence). The length of the CDR3 is 17 residues. With V trimmed by 10 bases and J by 3 bases, 14 bases remained unmatched. The CDR3 reads CATYTSGGPVFYNEQFF. Here the CDR3 DNA reads TGTGCCACCTATACTAGCGGGGGACCTGTTTTCTACAATGAGCAGTTCTTC.

The chain uses TRBV7-2 and TRBJ2-3; no clear D gene. This CDR3 spans 13 amino acids. Germline loops: CDR1 SGHTA, CDR2 FQGNSA. Trimming removed 3 bases at V and 4 bases at J, with 8 bases between. CDR3 DNA: TGTGCCAGCAGCTTCCTCCCCTCAGATACGCAGTATTTT. The encoded protein is CASSFLPSDTQYF. Full variable domain (rest looked up from reference TRBV7-2 and TRBJ2-3): GAGVSQSPSNKVTEKGKDVELRCDPISGHTALYWYRQSLGQGLEFLIYFQGNSAPDKSGLPSDRFSAERTGGSVSTLTIQRTQQEDSAVYLCASSFLPSDTQYFGPGTRLTVL.

The rearrangement links TRBV28 to TRBJ1-1; 8 bases align to TRBD1. Germline V CDR1 and CDR2: MDHEN, SYDVKM. Germline trimming cut 4 bases from V and 0 bases from J; bases unmatched to any gene: 4. The CDR3 totals 15 residues. CDR3 bases: TGTGCCAGCAGTTCCGCAGGGGGCCTGAACACTGAAGCTTTCTTT. Protein: CASSSAGGLNTEAFF. Based on the CDR3 plus reference TRBV28 and TRBJ1-1, the full variable domain is DVKVTQSSRYLVKRTGEKVFLECVQDMDHENMFWYRQDPGLGLRLIYFSYDVKMKEKGDIPEGYSVSREKKERFSLILESASTNQTSMYLCASSSAGGLNTEAFFGQGTRLTVV.

CDR3 in DNA: TGCAGTGCTATTGACGCGGGCCGGGGGGCCGGGGAGCTGTTTTTT. Encoded protein: CSAIDAGRGAGELFF. The gene calls are TRBV20-1 and TRBJ2-2, with 7 nucleotides matching TRBD2. The trim removed 4 bases at V and 6 bases at J, leaving 11 bases unmatched. This CDR3 has 15 amino acids. The germline V gene has CDR1 DFQATT and CDR2 SNEGSKA (reference sequence).

The V call is TRBV27, the J call TRBJ1-2, with D unresolved. This CDR3 is 14 amino acids long. Per germline, CDR1 MNHEY and CDR2 SMNVEV (reference sequence). V lost 4 bases and J lost 8, with 17 bases in between. The CDR3 loop reads CASSSPRHTRGYTF. DNA for the CDR3: TGTGCCAGCAGTTCCCCGCGCCATACTCGGGGCTACACCTTC.

The J gene is TRBJ1-2, the V gene TRBV3-1 (or the pseudogene TRBV3-2); D is perhaps TRBD1 (5 bases). This CDR3 spans 15 amino acids. Looked up from germline, CDR1 is LGHDT and CDR2 is YNNKEL (reference sequence). V gave up 0 bases and J gave up 2 bases, with 10 bases separating them. The CDR3 bases are TGTGCCAGCAGCCAAGATCGGGCAGGGAACTATGGCTACACCTTC. Protein: CASSQDRAGNYGYTF.

The gene calls are TRBV27 and TRBJ1-4; D unresolved. The CDR3 runs to 15 residues. Trimming pared 2 bases from V and 5 bases from J, leaving 12 bases between. CDR1 is MNHEY and CDR2 is SMNVEV in the germline V gene (reference sequence). The CDR3 coding sequence is TGTGCCAGCAGTTTAAGCGGGTTCGTGAATGAAAAACTGTTTTTT. Its translation: CASSLSGFVNEKLFF. Filled out from reference TRBV27 and TRBJ1-4, the complete variable domain reads EAQVTQNPRYLITVTGKKLTVTCSQNMNHEYMSWYRQDPGLGLRQIYYSMNVEVTDKGDVPEGYKVSRKEKRNFPLILESPSPNQTSLYFCASSLSGFVNEKLFFGSGTQLSVL.

CDR3 region: CAWGPAGYEQYF. The CDR3 nucleotides read TGTGCCTGGGGGCCCGCGGGGTACGAGCAGTACTTC. The chain is built from TRBV30 and TRBJ2-7; TRBD2 might be the D (6 bases). V was pared by 5 bases and J by 4 bases, with 12 bases between. The CDR3 has 12 amino acids. The germline V gene has CDR1 GTSNPN and CDR2 SVGIG (reference sequence).

The rearrangement links TRBV5-1 to TRBJ1-5; D gene uncertain. V was clipped by 0 bases and J by 0 bases, with 10 bases between them. The CDR3 totals 16 residues. Germline CDR1 reads SGHRS; CDR2 reads YFSETQ. This CDR3 is CASSLEPADSNQPQHF. CDR3 bases: TGCGCCAGCAGCTTGGAGCCAGCGGATAGCAATCAGCCCCAGCATTTT.

The chain is built from TRBV7-2 and TRBJ2-5; D not resolved. There are 12 residues in the CDR3. Trimming stripped 1 base from V and 4 bases from J, with 4 bases between. From germline, CDR1 is SGHTA and CDR2 FQGNSA. The CDR3 DNA reads TGTGCCAGCAGCTTAGTTCGAGAGACCCAGTACTTC. Encoded protein: CASSLVRETQYF.

The genes are TRBV7-2 and TRBJ1-4; 9 bases line up with TRBD1. Germline V gene sequence: CDR1 SGHTA, CDR2 FQGNSA. The CDR3 sequence is 17 residues long. J lost 0 bases, V lost 4 bases, and 6 bases had no gene match. DNA for the CDR3: TGTGCCAGCAGCTCCCGGGGACAGGGCTCAACTAATGAAAAACTGTTTTTT. Its translation: CASSSRGQGSTNEKLFF.

V is TRBV6-5 and J is TRBJ1-1; D gene unclear. Trimming stripped 0 bases from V and 11 bases from J, with 19 bases between. Germline loops: CDR1 MNHEY, CDR2 SVGAGI. The CDR3 is made up of 15 amino acids. This CDR3 is CASSYSRSQLKNAFF. The CDR3 DNA sequence: TGTGCCAGCAGTTACTCCCGCAGCCAACTAAAGAATGCTTTCTTT.

The chain couples TRBV7-2 to TRBJ2-3, with 9 bases fitting TRBD1. This CDR3 contains 15 residues. Germline CDR1 SGHTA, CDR2 FQGNSA. The trim removed 5 bases at V and 1 base at J, leaving 4 bases unmatched. CDR3 sequence reads: CASSPGTGRTDTQYF. DNA of the CDR3: TGTGCCAGCAGCCCCGGGACAGGGCGCACAGATACGCAGTATTTT.

The chain combines TRBV29-1 with TRBJ1-3; the D gene is possibly TRBD1 (6 bases). The CDR3 has 12 amino acids. CDR1 is SQVTM and CDR2 is ANQGSEA in the germline V gene. V lost 7 bases, J lost 3 bases, and 10 bases lay in between. The DNA of the CDR3 is TGCAGCGCTCAGGGGAGTGGAAACACCATATATTTT. This translates into CSAQGSGNTIYF.

The rearrangement links TRBV3-1 (or the pseudogene TRBV3-2) to TRBJ1-4; D unclear. This CDR3 contains 16 residues. V was clipped by 4 bases and J by 4 bases, with 16 bases between them. CDR1 and CDR2 (germline): LGHDT, YNNKEL (reference sequence). The CDR3 is CASSPMGNSINEKLFF. CDR3 bases: TGTGCCAGCAGCCCGATGGGCAACAGTATTAATGAAAAACTGTTTTTT.

This chain uses TRBV13 with TRBJ2-7; 8 bases fit TRBD1. The CDR3 consists of 15 residues. V lost 5 bases, J lost 5 bases, and 11 bases stayed unmatched. CDR1 is PRHDT and CDR2 is FYEKMQ in the germline V gene (reference sequence). In DNA, the CDR3 is TGTGCCAGCAGCCCTCCCGGCAGGGGGCCCCACGAGCAGTACTTC. Amino acids: CASSPPGRGPHEQYF.

The rearrangement uses TRBV7-9 and TRBJ2-4, with 7 bases matching TRBD2. Germline CDR1 reads SEHNR; CDR2 reads FQNEAQ (reference sequence). V gave up 1 base and J gave up 7 bases; unmatched junction bases: 4. This CDR3 has 14 residues. CDR3 sequence: CASSLDGGENIQYF. The CDR3 DNA is TGTGCCAGCAGCTTAGATGGGGGGGAGAACATTCAGTACTTC.

V and J are TRBV7-3 and TRBJ2-1; 9 positions match TRBD1. Germline CDR1 and CDR2: SGHTA and FQGTGA. The junction had 5 bases not matched to a gene; V was cut back by 3 bases and J by 8 bases. The CDR3 contains 14 residues. This CDR3 is CASSFRDREYEQFF. The CDR3 region has the DNA TGTGCCAGCAGCTTCCGGGACAGGGAATATGAGCAGTTCTTC.

The rearrangement links TRBV30 to TRBJ1-4; unclear D gene. Trimming pared 3 bases from V and 5 bases from J, leaving 13 bases between. The CDR3 length is 14 residues. Germline CDR1 and CDR2: GTSNPN and SVGIG (reference sequence). CDR3 sequence: CAWRPGRLNEKLFF. The CDR3 nucleotides are TGTGCCTGGAGGCCCGGCAGACTAAATGAAAAACTGTTTTTT.

This clone was detected once. The rearrangement joins TRBV7-2 to TRBJ2-7; D unclear. Trimming pared 3 bases from V and 1 base from J, leaving 16 bases between. The CDR3 extends over 16 amino acids. In germline, CDR1 is SGHTA, CDR2 FQGNSA. The CDR3 sequence is CASSFSTGSTSYEQYF. Written as DNA, the CDR3 is TGTGCCAGCAGCTTCTCGACGGGTTCTACTTCCTACGAGCAGTACTTC.

The genes are TRBV28 and TRBJ1-1; TRBD1 aligns across 8 bases. The CDR3 spans 15 residues. Trimming at V came to 6 bases and at J to 3 bases, leaving 9 bases not matched to a gene. Germline CDR1 reads MDHEN; CDR2 reads SYDVKM. The chain's CDR3 is CASSPYPTGDTEAFF. CDR3 nucleotides: TGTGCCAGCAGCCCTTACCCGACAGGGGACACTGAAGCTTTCTTT.